These T cell receptor beta chains were read from a single sample in a study of Tregs in tolerant kidney transplant recipients. The protocol was immunoSEQ multiplex PCR, while the TCRdb copy is restricted to in-frame clones and leaves out a portion. The table shows about 22,000 clones, with over 75% occurring only once. Sample: CD8+ T cells from blood (PBMCs), taken 6 months after the transplant. These receptors all come from a human patient who received a combined kidney and bone marrow transplant. The T cells may partly be graft donor cells. Both conserved end residues are part of each CDR3. The D gene is left open where the match is weak. The size entry is marked missing in some rows and otherwise reads once, few, many or a size class.

V gene: TRBV7-6
clone size: NA
J gene: TRBJ2-1
D gene: TRBD2
CDR3 DNA: TGTGCCAGCAGCACGACTAGCGGGACTCGCAATGAGCAGTTCTTC
CDR3 protein: CASSTTSGTRNEQFF

V gene: TRBV7-8
clone size: NA
J gene: TRBJ2-7
D gene: TRBD1
CDR3 DNA: TGTGCCAGCAGCTTACCGGGACAGGGGGCTGCCGAGCAGTACTTC
CDR3 protein: CASSLPGQGAAEQYF

V gene: TRBV4-3
clone size: NA
J gene: TRBJ2-5
D gene: NA
CDR3 DNA: TGCGCCAGCAGCCAGGGAGACTCGTACCAAGAGACCCAGTACTTC
CDR3 protein: CASSQGDSYQETQYF

V gene: TRBV9
clone size: NA
J gene: TRBJ1-1
D gene: NA
CDR3 DNA: TGTGCCAGCAGCGTAAAGGGGCTTCCCTCGAACACTGAAGCTTTCTTT
CDR3 protein: CASSVKGLPSNTEAFF

V gene: TRBV30
clone size: NA
J gene: TRBJ2-5
D gene: NA
CDR3 DNA: TGCGCCTGGTCCCCCGGGACTGGCCAAGAGACCCAGTACTTC
CDR3 protein: CAWSPGTGQETQYF

V gene: TRBV19
clone size: NA
J gene: TRBJ2-1
D gene: TRBD2
CDR3 DNA: TGTGCCAGTAGTACGAGCGGGGGCCACAATGAGCAGTTCTTC
CDR3 protein: CASSTSGGHNEQFF

V gene: TRBV18
clone size: NA
J gene: TRBJ2-5
D gene: TRBD2
CDR3 DNA: TGTGCCAGCTCACCACCGGCCCAGAGACTAGCGCGACCCCTTGAAGAGACCCAGTACTTC
CDR3 protein: CASSPPAQRLARPLEETQYF

V gene: TRBV7-9
clone size: NA
J gene: TRBJ2-1
D gene: TRBD2
CDR3 DNA: TGTGCCAGCAGCGCCGGGACTAGTCGAAATGAGCAGTTCTTC
CDR3 protein: CASSAGTSRNEQFF

V gene: TRBV10-3
clone size: NA
J gene: TRBJ2-5
D gene: TRBD1
CDR3 DNA: TGTGCCATCAGTGATTCCGCCCGGGGACAGGGTATGGAGACCCAGTACTTC
CDR3 protein: CAISDSARGQGMETQYF

V gene: TRBV7-6
clone size: NA
J gene: TRBJ1-2
D gene: TRBD1
CDR3 DNA: TGTGCCAGCAGCTTGGTGGGACAGTCCCTCCATGGCTACACCTTC
CDR3 protein: CASSLVGQSLHGYTF

V gene: TRBV4-3
clone size: once
J gene: TRBJ2-7
D gene: NA
CDR3 DNA: TGCGCCAGCAGCCCGGGATCAGGGGCGGGTTACGAGCAGTACTTC
CDR3 protein: CASSPGSGAGYEQYF

V gene: TRBV19
clone size: NA
J gene: TRBJ2-2
D gene: NA
CDR3 DNA: TGTGCCAGTAGGTCTTCGAACACCGGGGAGCTGTTTTTT
CDR3 protein: CASRSSNTGELFF

V gene: TRBV9
clone size: NA
J gene: TRBJ2-5
D gene: NA
CDR3 DNA: TGTGCCAGCAGCGTAGGCCACGAGGAAATGGAGACCCAGTACTTC
CDR3 protein: CASSVGHEEMETQYF

V gene: TRBV7-6
clone size: NA
J gene: TRBJ1-4
D gene: NA
CDR3 DNA: TGTGCCAGCAGACCTCAGGGGATAGTTGAAAAACTGTTTTTT
CDR3 protein: CASRPQGIVEKLFF

V gene: TRBV5-6
clone size: few
J gene: TRBJ2-1
D gene: NA
CDR3 DNA: TGTGCCAGCAGCCACCGGACGGGATCCTACAATGAGCAGTTCTTC
CDR3 protein: CASSHRTGSYNEQFF

V gene: TRBV11-3
clone size: NA
J gene: TRBJ2-7
D gene: NA
CDR3 DNA: TGTGCCAGCAGCTTAGGTAGCTCCTACGAGCAGTACTTC
CDR3 protein: CASSLGSSYEQYF

V gene: TRBV7-8
clone size: NA
J gene: TRBJ2-7
D gene: NA
CDR3 DNA: TGTGCCAGCAGCTTAGTGGCAGGGGAAGGTTCCTACGAGCAGTACTTC
CDR3 protein: CASSLVAGEGSYEQYF

V gene: TRBV11-2
clone size: NA
J gene: TRBJ2-7
D gene: NA
CDR3 DNA: TGTGCCAGCAGCTTAGTTCTCAGAAGCGAGCAGTACTTC
CDR3 protein: CASSLVLRSEQYF

V gene: TRBV27
clone size: NA
J gene: TRBJ2-7
D gene: NA
CDR3 DNA: TGTGCCAGCAGTTTTAACGGTTACGAGCAGTACTTC
CDR3 protein: CASSFNGYEQYF

V gene: TRBV27
clone size: once
J gene: TRBJ2-2
D gene: NA
CDR3 DNA: TGTGCCAGCAGTTACAGATTTGCCGGGGAGCTGTTTTTT
CDR3 protein: CASSYRFAGELFF

V gene: TRBV9
clone size: NA
J gene: TRBJ1-5
D gene: TRBD1
CDR3 DNA: TGTGCCAGCGGGGCAGGGGGCGAGAATCAGCCCCAGCATTTT
CDR3 protein: CASGAGGENQPQHF

V gene: TRBV29-1
clone size: NA
J gene: TRBJ1-2
D gene: TRBD1
CDR3 DNA: TGCAGCGTTGAAGTCTGGGACAGGGACGATGGCTACACCTTC
CDR3 protein: CSVEVWDRDDGYTF

V gene: TRBV15
clone size: NA
J gene: TRBJ1-4
D gene: TRBD1
CDR3 DNA: TGTGCCACCAGCACTAACCGGGACAGACTCGGCGAAAAACTGTTTTTT
CDR3 protein: CATSTNRDRLGEKLFF

V gene: TRBV7-2
clone size: NA
J gene: TRBJ2-3
D gene: TRBD2
CDR3 DNA: TGTGCCAGCAGCGCCCTGGGGGGGGTCCCGGATACGCAGTATTTT
CDR3 protein: CASSALGGVPDTQYF

V gene: TRBV29-1
clone size: NA
J gene: TRBJ1-2
D gene: NA
CDR3 DNA: TGCAGCGTCCTAGAGGGGGACTATGGCTACACCTTC
CDR3 protein: CSVLEGDYGYTF

V gene: TRBV18
clone size: NA
J gene: TRBJ1-2
D gene: TRBD1
CDR3 DNA: TGTGCCAGCTCACCCCCGGGACAGGGGGCGAGCTACACCTTC
CDR3 protein: CASSPPGQGASYTF

V gene: TRBV14
clone size: NA
J gene: TRBJ1-2
D gene: TRBD1
CDR3 DNA: TGTGCCAGCAGCCCCCGGACAGGGTGGTATGCCTATGGCTACACCTTC
CDR3 protein: CASSPRTGWYAYGYTF

V gene: TRBV5-1
clone size: NA
J gene: TRBJ2-7
D gene: NA
CDR3 DNA: TGCGCCAGCCGTGGACTCGCCTCTGAGCAGTACTTC
CDR3 protein: CASRGLASEQYF

V gene: TRBV5-4
clone size: once
J gene: TRBJ2-1
D gene: TRBD2
CDR3 DNA: TGTGCCAGCAGCTCGGAGGGGACTATAAACAATGAGCAGTTCTTC
CDR3 protein: CASSSEGTINNEQFF

V gene: TRBV4-2
clone size: few
J gene: TRBJ1-6
D gene: NA
CDR3 DNA: TGTGCCAGCAGCCCTGATTTAGGCAGGGGAAATTCCCCCCTCCACTTT
CDR3 protein: CASSPDLGRGNSPLHF

V gene: TRBV6-5
clone size: NA
J gene: TRBJ1-1
D gene: TRBD1
CDR3 DNA: TGTGCCAGCAGTTACTCGAAACGGGGACAGACTGAAGCTTTCTTT
CDR3 protein: CASSYSKRGQTEAFF

V gene: TRBV7-8
clone size: NA
J gene: TRBJ2-7
D gene: NA
CDR3 DNA: TGTGCCAGCAGCCATACAGGGAGCTCCTACGAGCAGTACTTC
CDR3 protein: CASSHTGSSYEQYF

V gene: TRBV19
clone size: NA
J gene: TRBJ2-1
D gene: TRBD1
CDR3 DNA: TGTGCCAGTAGTACAGGGGGAAGCTCCTACAATGAGCAGTTCTTC
CDR3 protein: CASSTGGSSYNEQFF

V gene: TRBV19
clone size: NA
J gene: TRBJ1-6
D gene: TRBD1
CDR3 DNA: TGTGCCAGTAGTATTATTTACGACAGGGCGAAATCCCCCCTCCACTTT
CDR3 protein: CASSIIYDRAKSPLHF

V gene: TRBV27
clone size: NA
J gene: TRBJ2-7
D gene: TRBD1
CDR3 DNA: TGTGCCAGCGGGGTCAGGGGGCCAAGCGAGCAGTACTTC
CDR3 protein: CASGVRGPSEQYF

V gene: TRBV9
clone size: NA
J gene: TRBJ1-4
D gene: NA
CDR3 DNA: TGTGCCAGCAGCGTAGTGTCCGGTGAAAAACTGTTTTTT
CDR3 protein: CASSVVSGEKLFF

V gene: TRBV6-5
clone size: NA
J gene: TRBJ2-5
D gene: NA
CDR3 DNA: TGTGCCAGCAGTTACGCAGGTCTGGGAGAGACCCAGTACTTC
CDR3 protein: CASSYAGLGETQYF

V gene: TRBV21-1
clone size: NA
J gene: TRBJ2-5
D gene: NA
CDR3 DNA: TGTGCCAGCAGCCAAAGGGGACAGGGGGCGGGAGAGACCCAGTACTTC
CDR3 protein: CASSQRGQGAGETQYF

V gene: TRBV7-9
clone size: NA
J gene: TRBJ1-2
D gene: NA
CDR3 DNA: TGTGCCAGCACCTCCCTGGGGCAGGGCGTTCGGGGCTACACCTTC
CDR3 protein: CASTSLGQGVRGYTF

V gene: TRBV9
clone size: NA
J gene: TRBJ2-3
D gene: TRBD1
CDR3 DNA: TGTGCCAGCAGCGCAACGACAGGGACCACAGATACGCAGTATTTT
CDR3 protein: CASSATTGTTDTQYF

V gene: TRBV4-1
clone size: NA
J gene: TRBJ2-7
D gene: NA
CDR3 DNA: TGCGCCAGCAGCCAAGAACCGGGAGCCTACGAGCAGTACTTC
CDR3 protein: CASSQEPGAYEQYF

V gene: TRBV11-2
clone size: NA
J gene: TRBJ2-3
D gene: NA
CDR3 DNA: TGTGCCAGCAGCAGCTTAGTAGCTAGCACAGATACGCAGTATTTT
CDR3 protein: CASSSLVASTDTQYF

V gene: TRBV7-6
clone size: NA
J gene: TRBJ2-1
D gene: NA
CDR3 DNA: TGTGCCAGCAGCATAAACAGCGAGCAGTTCTTC
CDR3 protein: CASSINSEQFF

V gene: TRBV4-3
clone size: medium-sized
J gene: TRBJ1-2
D gene: NA
CDR3 DNA: TGCGCCAGCAGCCAAGATATGGCGGGGTTTGGTGGCTACACCTTC
CDR3 protein: CASSQDMAGFGGYTF

V gene: TRBV7-2
clone size: NA
J gene: TRBJ2-1
D gene: TRBD1
CDR3 DNA: TGTGCCAGCAGCCTCGGACAGGTACCCTACAATGAGCAGTTCTTC
CDR3 protein: CASSLGQVPYNEQFF

V gene: TRBV14
clone size: once
J gene: TRBJ1-2
D gene: NA
CDR3 DNA: TGTGCCAGCAGCCCTGGGACAAACTATGGCTACACCTTC
CDR3 protein: CASSPGTNYGYTF

V gene: TRBV28
clone size: few
J gene: TRBJ2-7
D gene: TRBD1
CDR3 DNA: TGTGCCAGCACTTCCCGGGGAGGGACAGGGGACCCCTACGAGCAGTACTTC
CDR3 protein: CASTSRGGTGDPYEQYF

V gene: TRBV4-1
clone size: NA
J gene: TRBJ2-3
D gene: TRBD2
CDR3 DNA: TGCGCCAGCAGCCTTGGGACTAGCGGGAGGTTTGGGGCCACAGATACGCAGTATTTT
CDR3 protein: CASSLGTSGRFGATDTQYF

V gene: TRBV5-6
clone size: NA
J gene: TRBJ2-3
D gene: TRBD2
CDR3 DNA: TGTGCCAGCAGCTTAGGGACTAGCGGAGGAGATACGCAGTATTTT
CDR3 protein: CASSLGTSGGDTQYF

V gene: TRBV5-6
clone size: NA
J gene: TRBJ1-1
D gene: TRBD1
CDR3 DNA: TGTGCCAGCAGCACCACAGGGGGCGCAGGCACTGAAGCTTTCTTT
CDR3 protein: CASSTTGGAGTEAFF

V gene: TRBV6-4
clone size: NA
J gene: TRBJ2-1
D gene: TRBD2
CDR3 DNA: TGTGCCAGCAGTGAAAGGGAGACTAGCGATGAGCAGTTCTTC
CDR3 protein: CASSERETSDEQFF

V gene: TRBV5-8
clone size: NA
J gene: TRBJ2-1
D gene: NA
CDR3 DNA: TGTGCCAGCAGCTTGGTTCGGTGGGAGCAGTTCTTC
CDR3 protein: CASSLVRWEQFF